This T cell receptor (beta chain) was documented in a study of blood T cells in healthy people across ages. Study-level results: The unsorted PBMCs prevented any conclusive comparison of naive versus antigen-experienced cells. Across the age range, TCR beta diversity per million T cells fell in a roughly linear way.

This clonotype was observed a few times. The antigen is unknown. Germline V lookup: CDR1 DFQATT, CDR2 SNEGSKA (reference sequence). Trimming removed 4 bases at V and 9 bases at J, with 13 bases between. The CDR3 loop spans 13 amino acids. The second PCR ran roughly 6 to 12 cycles with a sample-barcoded 5' primer and J-beta primers. A template-switch adaptor containing 12 random nucleotides labeled each cDNA molecule. TCRdb ran MiXCR on the 5' RACE reads and lists one entry per CDR3 protein. The sample consists of 700,000 to 1,000,000 distinct CDR3 sequences, roughly 44% of them appearing once. The receptor was derived from a man aged 55 to 70 in good health. Sequencing input: blood. The chain joins TRBV20-1 to TRBJ1-6; D remains ambiguous. The DNA for the CDR3 is TGCAGTGCTAAACGGGCCTCAGGTTCACCCCTCCACTTT. It codes for CSAKRASGSPLHF.